A single sample is the source of the 26 T cell receptor beta chains below, sequenced in a study of blood T cell repertoires in COVID-19. Sequenced by immunoSEQ multiplex PCR; TCRdb stores in-frame clones only, minus some. The table records around 130,000 clones, 70% to 80% of them present only once. Material: peripheral blood. These receptors came from a human donor in a cohort sampled during active COVID-19.

The rearrangement joins TRBV7-8 to TRBJ2-5, with TRBD2 matching 13 bases. CDR3 length: 17 amino acids. V shed 2 bases, J shed 3 bases, and the junction held 6 bases outside the gene matches. Germline-derived CDR1 and CDR2 are SGHVS and FQNEAQ. CDR3 sequence (DNA): TGTGCCAGCAGCTTACCGGGACTAGCGGGGACCGAAGAGACCCAGTACTTC. Protein sequence: CASSLPGLAGTEETQYF.

The chain uses TRBV3-1 (or the pseudogene TRBV3-2) and TRBJ1-4; a weak D match, TRBD1 (5 bases). Germline values: CDR1 LGHDT, CDR2 YNNKEL (reference sequence). The CDR3 is 14 residues long. V was trimmed by 3 bases and J by 8 bases, leaving 13 bases between them. The CDR3 protein is CASSHSGTVEKLFF. DNA for the CDR3: TGTGCCAGCAGCCACTCCGGGACTGTCGAAAAACTGTTTTTT.

The CDR3 here is CAISESTRGYEQYF. The DNA of the CDR3 is TGTGCCATCAGTGAGTCGACTCGGGGTTACGAGCAGTACTTC. The rearrangement joins TRBV10-3 to TRBJ2-7; possible D gene TRBD2, 5 bases. Trimming removed 0 bases from V and 4 bases from J, with 10 bases in between. Looked up from germline, CDR1 is ENHRY and CDR2 is SYGVKD. This CDR3 is built from 14 residues.

V and J are TRBV7-9 and TRBJ2-5; 7 positions agree with TRBD1. The V gene's germline CDR1 is SEHNR and CDR2 FQNEAQ (reference sequence). The CDR3 loop spans 14 amino acids. With 7 bases clipped from V and 2 bases from J, the junction kept 7 bases outside the gene matches. The CDR3 here is CASNRDSKQETQYF. The CDR3 DNA is TGTGCCAGCAACCGGGACAGCAAACAAGAGACCCAGTACTTC.

The chain links TRBV19 to TRBJ1-1, with D perhaps matching TRBD1 (6 bases). The CDR3 totals 12 residues. Trimming cost V 6 bases and J 8 bases, with 13 bases left between them. The germline V gene encodes CDR1 LNHDA and CDR2 SQIVND (reference sequence). The DNA of the CDR3 is TGTGCCAGTAGGAAGTGGGGGGGCGAAGCTTTCTTT. Protein sequence: CASRKWGGEAFF.

The CDR3 is CASSQATANYGYTF. The DNA of the CDR3 is TGCGCCAGCAGCCAAGCAACAGCTAACTATGGCTACACCTTC. The rearrangement links TRBV4-1 to TRBJ1-2; the D is unclear. In germline, CDR1 is MGHRA, CDR2 YSYEKL. V was cut by 1 base and J by 0 bases, with 6 bases left in between. This CDR3 is 14 amino acids long.

V and J are TRBV6-2 or TRBV6-3 and TRBJ2-7; possibly TRBD1 for D (6 bases). Trimming left V 5 bases short and J 5 bases short, with 19 bases between. The CDR3 has 15 residues. Germline V gene data show CDR1 as MNHEY and CDR2 as SVGEGT. The CDR3 nucleotides read TGTGCCAGCAGTACACGGGACACCGGGCTGAACGAGCAGTACTTC. Encoded protein: CASSTRDTGLNEQYF.

The chain links TRBV10-3 to TRBJ2-7; 8 bases are a match to TRBD1. CDR3 length: 15 residues. Trimming at V came to 7 bases and at J to 0 bases, leaving 8 bases not matched to a gene. The V gene's germline CDR1 is ENHRY and CDR2 SYGVKD. The CDR3 reads CAIMRGTGYSYEQYF. The CDR3 nucleotides read TGTGCCATCATGCGAGGGACAGGTTACTCCTACGAGCAGTACTTC.

This clone was seen more than once but under ten times. V gene TRBV6-5 combines with J gene TRBJ1-2, with TRBD1 matching 8 bases. With V trimmed by 7 bases and J by 5 bases, 9 bases remained unmatched. The CDR3 extends over 14 amino acids. Per germline, CDR1 MNHEY and CDR2 SVGAGI. CDR3 in DNA: TGTGCCAGCACTACCGGACAGGGACCATATGGCTACACCTTC. Translated: CASTTGQGPYGYTF.

This chain joins TRBV7-8 and TRBJ1-1, with TRBD1 matching 7 bases. The V gene's germline CDR1 is SGHVS and CDR2 FQNEAQ. The CDR3 is made up of 15 amino acids. With V trimmed by 5 bases and J by 4 bases, 10 bases remained unmatched. The CDR3 spells CASSANRGTVTEAFF. The CDR3 bases are TGTGCCAGCAGCGCTAACAGGGGCACGGTCACTGAAGCTTTCTTT. The complete variable domain, with remaining parts taken from reference TRBV7-8 and TRBJ1-1, reads GAGVSQSPRYKVAKRGQDVALRCDPISGHVSLFWYQQALGQGPEFLTYFQNEAQLDKSGLPSDRFFAERPEGSVSTLKIQRTQQEDSAVYLCASSANRGTVTEAFFGQGTRLTVV.

In its sample, this clone was seen a few times. This sequence joins TRBV5-1 and TRBJ2-7; 8 bases line up with TRBD1. Germline V gene data show CDR1 as SGHRS and CDR2 as YFSETQ. V gave up 4 bases and J gave up 0 bases; unmatched junction bases: 6. This CDR3 is 15 amino acids long. The CDR3 nucleotides read TGCGCCAGCAGCAGGTCCGGGACAGGCTCCTACGAGCAGTACTTC. It specifies CASSRSGTGSYEQYF.

This clone was observed a few times. V and J are TRBV5-4 and TRBJ2-7; 8 bases are shared with TRBD2. Germline V gene lookup returns CDR1 SGHNT and CDR2 YYREEE (reference sequence). The CDR3 extends over 13 amino acids. V was pared by 3 bases and J by 4 bases, with 3 bases of the junction left unmatched. The DNA for the CDR3 is TGTGCCAGCAGCTCCGGGGGGGTTTACGAGCAGTACTTC. Its translation: CASSSGGVYEQYF.

The J gene is TRBJ2-7, the V gene TRBV21-1; no DNA check was done on the table's D call, TRBD1. TRBV21-1 is tagged as a pseudogene. The CDR3 spans 16 residues. Written as DNA, the CDR3 is TGTGCCCCCACCGCCGGGTTTAGGGGAATTCAAGACGAGCAGTACTTC. It translates to CAPTAGFRGIQDEQYF.

The CDR3, as DNA: TGTGCTACCCGAGATGCTAGCGGGCACACAGATACGCAGTATTTT. It codes for CATRDASGHTDTQYF. The chain recombines TRBV5-4 with TRBJ2-3; TRBD2 aligns across 8 bases. Germline CDR1 and CDR2: SGHNT and YYREEE (reference sequence). The CDR3 is 15 amino acids.

The rearrangement links TRBV28 to TRBJ1-2, with D possibly matching TRBD1 (6 bases). V was clipped by 3 bases and J by 7 bases, with 24 bases between them. This CDR3 has 17 residues. Germline V CDR1 and CDR2: MDHEN, SYDVKM. The CDR3 DNA is TGTGCCAGCAGTTTTAGGCCACAGGGTTCCTCTTCTAGTGGCTACACCTTC. Its protein is CASSFRPQGSSSSGYTF.

V is TRBV27 and J is TRBJ1-3; D uncertain. The V and J ends lost 5 bases and 2 bases respectively, with 7 bases between them. Germline V gives CDR1 MNHEY, CDR2 SMNVEV (reference sequence). The CDR3 runs 13 residues. The CDR3 coding sequence is TGTGCCAGCAGTCCCCCGGCTGGAAACACCATATATTTT. Translated, it gives CASSPPAGNTIYF.

The rearrangement joins TRBV28 to TRBJ2-7; D is perhaps TRBD1 (6 bases). Germline CDR1 and CDR2: MDHEN and SYDVKM. Trimming cost V 5 bases and J 1 base, with 12 bases left between them. The CDR3 is made up of 14 amino acids. CDR3 nucleotide sequence: TGTGCCAGCAGTCTAGCAGGGGCATCCTACGAGCAGTACTTC. Translated: CASSLAGASYEQYF.

J is TRBJ1-2 and V is TRBV12-3 or TRBV12-4, with 7 bases identical to TRBD1. The CDR3 contains 13 residues. V lost 3 bases and J lost 4; bases outside the gene matches: 2. The CDR3 protein is CASSFDRAYGYTF. Here the CDR3 DNA reads TGTGCCAGCAGTTTCGACAGGGCCTATGGCTACACCTTC.

This clone was picked up one time. The chain uses TRBV30 and TRBJ1-5; D is unresolved. There are 15 residues in the CDR3. V was clipped by 0 bases and J by 0 bases, with 9 bases between them. Germline V gives CDR1 GTSNPN, CDR2 SVGIG (reference sequence). DNA for the CDR3: TGTGCCTGGAGTGTAGGCGGGCATAGCAATCAGCCCCAGCATTTT. This encodes CAWSVGGHSNQPQHF.

This chain connects TRBV5-4 to TRBJ2-7; perhaps TRBD2 as D (6 bases). This CDR3 spans 12 amino acids. The V gene's germline CDR1 is SGHNT and CDR2 YYREEE (reference sequence). Trimming cost V 3 bases and J 10 bases, with 14 bases left between them. CDR3: CASSWGGRDQYF. CDR3 coding DNA: TGTGCCAGCAGCTGGGGCGGGCGGGATCAGTACTTC.

This clone was observed once. V usage is TRBV28 and J usage is TRBJ1-5, with TRBD1 matching 10 bases. Germline-derived CDR1 and CDR2 are MDHEN and SYDVKM. The V gene end was trimmed by 6 bases and the J gene end by 1 base; junction bases not matched to a gene: 9. CDR3 size: 17 residues. CDR3 loop: CASSSDRGLVSNQPQHF. The CDR3 nucleotides are TGTGCCAGCAGCTCCGACAGGGGGCTGGTAAGCAATCAGCCCCAGCATTTT. The whole variable domain, filled in from reference TRBV28 and TRBJ1-5, reads DVKVTQSSRYLVKRTGEKVFLECVQDMDHENMFWYRQDPGLGLRLIYFSYDVKMKEKGDIPEGYSVSREKKERFSLILESASTNQTSMYLCASSSDRGLVSNQPQHFGDGTRLSIL.

This chain links TRBV5-1 with TRBJ1-2; the D gene is possibly TRBD1 (5 bases). Germline V gives CDR1 SGHRS, CDR2 YFSETQ. The CDR3 runs to 15 residues. V lost 4 bases and J 5 bases, leaving 18 bases between the germline ends. The CDR3 coding sequence is TGCGCCAGCAGCCCTGACGGGGGGGGTTCGTATGGCTACACCTTC. As protein: CASSPDGGGSYGYTF.

The chain links TRBV4-1 to TRBJ2-7; D call uncertain. The CDR3 extends over 16 amino acids. The V end lost 1 base, the J end lost 2 bases, and 15 bases lay between the germline ends. In germline, CDR1 is MGHRA, CDR2 YSYEKL. CDR3 protein: CASSQVGSATAYEQYF. The CDR3 coding sequence is TGCGCCAGCAGCCAAGTCGGAAGCGCCACGGCCTACGAGCAGTACTTC.

This sequence joins TRBV6-6 and TRBJ1-2, with 7 bases aligning to TRBD1. Germline CDR1 reads MNHNY; CDR2 reads SVGAGI (reference sequence). The CDR3 is made up of 15 amino acids. Unmatched junction bases numbered 10, after V lost 6 bases and J lost 3 bases. The CDR3 sequence: CASSPRQGTDYGYTF. The CDR3 region has the DNA TGTGCCAGCAGCCCTCGACAGGGTACGGACTATGGCTACACCTTC.

The rearrangement uses TRBV7-2 and TRBJ2-1; D is unresolved. Germline CDR1 SGHTA, CDR2 FQGNSA. V was cut by 4 bases and J by 2 bases, with 12 bases left in between. CDR3 length equals 15 residues. CDR3 in amino acids: CASSSTATAYNEQFF. The CDR3 DNA follows: TGTGCCAGCAGCTCCACCGCCACTGCCTACAATGAGCAGTTCTTC.

In nucleotides, the CDR3 is TGTGCTAGTGCGCGGGGAACCTATGGCTACACCTTC. It yields the protein CASARGTYGYTF. The rearrangement links TRBV12-5 to TRBJ1-2; D gene ambiguous. The V and J ends lost 7 bases and 4 bases respectively, with 10 bases between them. This CDR3 has 12 residues. Germline V gives CDR1 LGHNT, CDR2 FRNRAP.